This T cell receptor (beta chain) was observed in a study of blood T cells in healthy people across ages. The use of a sample-barcoded 5' primer and a J-beta primer mix characterized a second PCR of roughly 6 to 12 cycles. MiXCR was run by TCRdb on the 5' RACE reads, yielding one entry per CDR3 protein. The table includes around 620,000 distinct CDR3 sequences, 25% to 30% detected once. This clonotype turned up a few times. Germline V gives CDR1 SEHNR, CDR2 FQNEAQ (reference sequence). The CDR3 runs to 17 residues. Trimming took 5 bases from V and 3 from J, leaving 19 bases between them. Sequenced: blood. The rearrangement uses TRBV7-9 and TRBJ1-4; D might be TRBD1 (5 bases). This TCR was recovered from a woman aged 70-85 years in good health. DNA of the CDR3: TGTGCCAGCAGCCCCTTCCGGGGCGAGGGTCCTAATGAAAAACTGTTTTTT. Amino acid sequence: CASSPFRGEGPNEKLFF.